Below are 5 T cell receptor beta chains sequenced from a single sample in a study of post-analysis software for immune sequencing data. General study results and limits: The five TRBV segments detected at higher frequency in patients than in controls included TRBV5-6, TRBV5-1 and TRBV20-1.

These receptors are not linked to any known antigen. Built from TCR beta cDNA, the libraries had unique molecular identifiers in them. TCRdb reprocessed the PCR reads via MiXCR and lists one record per CDR3 protein. The table has hundreds of thousands of distinct CDR3 sequences, 30% seen once; the top ten hold roughly 0.54%. The sequencing sample was made of blood. These receptors were taken from a girl aged 5-17 years with multiple sclerosis.

The rearrangement uses TRBV6-7 and TRBJ2-2, with TRBD1 matching 8 bases. TRBV6-7 is sorted into the ORF group, with uncertain function. The CDR3 extends over 15 amino acids. V was pared by 2 bases and J by 4 bases, with 3 bases of the junction left unmatched. The CDR3 sequence is CASSYAGGFTGELFF. The CDR3 nucleotides are TGTGCCAGCAGTTACGCAGGGGGCTTCACCGGGGAGCTGTTTTTT.

This chain uses TRBV20-1 with TRBJ2-1; 11 bases are a match to TRBD1. The CDR3 covers 14 residues. Per germline, CDR1 DFQATT and CDR2 SNEGSKA (reference sequence). The V and J ends lost 1 base and 9 bases, in that order; junction bases with no gene match: 5. The CDR3 DNA follows: TGCAGTGCTAGAGTGCGGACAGGGGGCATTGAGCAGTTCTTC. Its translation: CSARVRTGGIEQFF.

V usage is TRBV20-1 and J usage is TRBJ2-7; tentative D call: TRBD2 (6 bases). V shed 3 bases and J shed 6 bases, with 12 bases lying between them. This CDR3 spans 12 amino acids. From germline, CDR1 is DFQATT and CDR2 SNEGSKA (reference sequence). As DNA, the CDR3 is TGCAGTGCTAGGGTCGGGGAGGCCGAGCAGTACTTC. Translating it yields CSARVGEAEQYF.

A few counts support this clonotype. The V call is TRBV6-5, the J call TRBJ1-3; D is unresolved. The V gene lost 1 base and the J gene lost 0 bases, with 7 bases spanning the gap. Germline V gene sequence: CDR1 MNHEY, CDR2 SVGAGI. The CDR3 has 15 residues. The chain's CDR3 is CASSYYGPSGNTIYF. CDR3 DNA: TGTGCCAGCAGTTACTACGGTCCCTCTGGAAACACCATATATTTT.

This clonotype was counted between two and nine times. CDR3 loop: CASSPRRPPEAQYF. As DNA, the CDR3 is TGTGCCAGCAGTCCACGACGGCCCCCAGAGGCCCAGTACTTC. The rearrangement links TRBV7-9 to TRBJ2-7; D unclear. From germline, CDR1 is SEHNR and CDR2 FQNEAQ (reference sequence). The CDR3 runs to 14 residues. Between the trimmed V and J ends, which lost 6 bases and 10 bases, there was a span of 22 bases.